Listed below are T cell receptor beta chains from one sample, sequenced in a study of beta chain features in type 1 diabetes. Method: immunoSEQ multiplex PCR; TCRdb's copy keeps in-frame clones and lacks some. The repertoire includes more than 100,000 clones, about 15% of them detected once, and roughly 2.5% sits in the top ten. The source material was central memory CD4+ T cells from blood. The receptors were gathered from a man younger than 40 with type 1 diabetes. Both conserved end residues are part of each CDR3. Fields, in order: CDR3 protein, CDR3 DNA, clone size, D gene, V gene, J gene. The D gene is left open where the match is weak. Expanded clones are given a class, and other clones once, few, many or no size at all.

CDR3: CASSQDTRPSGTQYF
DNA: TGTGCCAGCAGCCAAGATACCAGGCCCTCGGGAACGCAGTATTTT
size: .
D: .
V: TRBV4-2
J: TRBJ2-3

CDR3: CASSLDLADNEQFF
DNA: TGTGCCAGCAGCTTAGACCTAGCGGACAATGAGCAGTTCTTC
size: few
D: TRBD2
V: TRBV9
J: TRBJ2-1

CDR3: CASKAETVYNSPLHF
DNA: TGTGCCAGCAAGGCAGAGACAGTGTATAATTCACCCCTCCACTTT
size: .
D: .
V: TRBV6-5
J: TRBJ1-6

CDR3: CSVDGTGYGYTF
DNA: TGCAGCGTTGACGGGACAGGTTATGGCTACACCTTC
size: few
D: TRBD1
V: TRBV29-1
J: TRBJ1-2

CDR3: CASSVGDSLNYGYTF
DNA: TGTGCCAGCAGCGTAGGCGACAGCCTTAACTATGGCTACACCTTC
size: .
D: .
V: TRBV9
J: TRBJ1-2

CDR3: CASSFDRNYEQYF
DNA: TGTGCCAGCAGTTTTGACAGGAATTACGAGCAGTACTTC
size: .
D: .
V: TRBV6-5
J: TRBJ2-7

CDR3: CASSLDRFTEAFF
DNA: TGTGCCAGCAGCCTGGACAGGTTCACTGAAGCTTTCTTT
size: .
D: TRBD1
V: TRBV5-6
J: TRBJ1-1

CDR3: CATAQGSGSQPQHF
DNA: TGTGCCACCGCACAGGGTTCTGGAAGTCAGCCCCAGCATTTT
size: few
D: .
V: TRBV6-5
J: TRBJ1-5

CDR3: CSVRGYDEQYF
DNA: TGCAGCGTTCGGGGTTACGACGAGCAGTACTTC
size: .
D: .
V: TRBV29-1
J: TRBJ2-7

CDR3: CAWRRNTIYF
DNA: TGTGCCTGGAGGAGAAACACCATATATTTT
size: .
D: .
V: TRBV30
J: TRBJ1-3

CDR3: CASSQDGGRFNNYGYTF
DNA: TGTGCCAGCAGCCAAGATGGGGGGCGTTTTAACAACTATGGCTACACCTTC
size: .
D: .
V: TRBV4-2
J: TRBJ1-2

CDR3: CATNTGDSYEQYF
DNA: TGCGCCACCAATACAGGGGACTCCTACGAGCAGTACTTC
size: many
D: TRBD1
V: TRBV5-1
J: TRBJ2-7

CDR3: CATSADGFSNQPQHF
DNA: TGTGCCACCTCAGCCGATGGCTTTAGCAATCAGCCCCAGCATTTT
size: .
D: .
V: TRBV2
J: TRBJ1-5

CDR3: CASTKTGLHATSTDTQYF
DNA: TGTGCCAGCACTAAAACGGGGCTACACGCTACTAGCACAGATACGCAGTATTTT
size: few
D: .
V: TRBV2
J: TRBJ2-3

CDR3: CSVAKGAGETQYF
DNA: TGCAGCGTTGCAAAGGGGGCCGGGGAGACCCAGTACTTC
size: few
D: TRBD1
V: TRBV29-1
J: TRBJ2-5

CDR3: CASSVVPQETQYF
DNA: TGTGCCAGCAGCGTAGTCCCCCAAGAGACCCAGTACTTC
size: .
D: .
V: TRBV9
J: TRBJ2-5

CDR3: CAWSVRRAPNYGYTF
DNA: TGTGCCTGGAGTGTACGGAGGGCCCCGAACTATGGCTACACCTTC
size: few
D: .
V: TRBV30
J: TRBJ1-2

CDR3: CASSSNREYNEQFF
DNA: TGTGCCAGCAGCTCGAACAGGGAGTACAATGAGCAGTTCTTC
size: many
D: .
V: TRBV11-2
J: TRBJ2-1

CDR3: CASSFAGSTGELFF
DNA: TGTGCCAGCAGCTTTGCAGGGAGCACCGGGGAGCTGTTTTTT
size: .
D: .
V: TRBV7-2
J: TRBJ2-2

CDR3: CASSRGTGGDEQYF
DNA: TGCGCCAGCAGCCGGGGGACAGGGGGCGACGAGCAGTACTTC
size: .
D: TRBD1
V: TRBV5-1
J: TRBJ2-7

CDR3: CASSYQGVLIF
DNA: TGTGCCAGTAGTTATCAGGGGGTACTAATCTTC
size: few
D: TRBD1
V: TRBV19
J: TRBJ2-7

CDR3: CASSPVGGNSYEQYF
DNA: TGTGCCAGCAGCCCGGTTGGCGGTAACTCCTACGAGCAGTACTTC
size: .
D: .
V: TRBV7-3
J: TRBJ2-7

CDR3: CASTLGGQGGTYEQYF
DNA: TGTGCCAGCACCTTAGGTGGGCAGGGCGGGACCTACGAGCAGTACTTC
size: .
D: .
V: TRBV28
J: TRBJ2-7

CDR3: CASTNPGAAGVQFF
DNA: TGTGCCAGCACTAACCCGGGTGCGGCAGGGGTACAGTTCTTC
size: few
D: .
V: TRBV28
J: TRBJ2-1

CDR3: CASSIIGSYNEQFF
DNA: TGTGCCAGCAGTATCATAGGCTCCTACAATGAGCAGTTCTTC
size: few
D: .
V: TRBV5-8
J: TRBJ2-1

CDR3: CASSLDAMGGYEQYF
DNA: TGTGCCAGCAGTCTCGATGCTATGGGCGGCTACGAGCAGTACTTC
size: few
D: .
V: TRBV7-6
J: TRBJ2-7

CDR3: CASSFGGDGNQPQHF
DNA: TGTGCCAGCAGCTTCGGGGGCGACGGCAATCAGCCCCAGCATTTT
size: many
D: .
V: TRBV7-8
J: TRBJ1-5

CDR3: CASSLLRQNYGYTF
DNA: TGTGCCAGCAGCTTACTGCGTCAGAATTATGGCTACACCTTC
size: .
D: .
V: TRBV7-2
J: TRBJ1-2

CDR3: CASSFQGTGVYEQYF
DNA: TGTGCCAGCAGCTTCCAGGGGACAGGGGTCTACGAGCAGTACTTC
size: .
D: TRBD1
V: TRBV7-2
J: TRBJ2-7

CDR3: CASSGAYSNQPQHF
DNA: TGTGCCAGTAGTGGGGCTTATAGCAATCAGCCCCAGCATTTT
size: .
D: .
V: TRBV19
J: TRBJ1-5

CDR3: CASSKLAGENSPLHF
DNA: TGTGCCAGCAGTAAGCTAGCAGGGGAGAATTCACCCCTCCACTTT
size: few
D: .
V: TRBV6-1
J: TRBJ1-6

CDR3: CAWQREYGYTF
DNA: TGTGCCTGGCAGAGGGAGTATGGCTACACCTTC
size: .
D: .
V: TRBV30
J: TRBJ1-2

CDR3: CASSLVPGAQETQYF
DNA: TGCGCCAGCAGCTTGGTACCGGGGGCCCAAGAGACCCAGTACTTC
size: few
D: .
V: TRBV5-1
J: TRBJ2-5

CDR3: CASSFGLGDTQYF
DNA: TGTGCCAGCAGCTTCGGCTTGGGAGATACGCAGTATTTT
size: few
D: .
V: TRBV7-9
J: TRBJ2-3

CDR3: CASSQSLNTEAFF
DNA: TGTGCCAGCAGCCAAAGCCTGAACACTGAAGCTTTCTTT
size: .
D: .
V: TRBV14
J: TRBJ1-1

CDR3: CASMQGASGANVLTF
DNA: TGTGCCAGCATGCAGGGGGCCTCTGGGGCCAACGTCCTGACTTTC
size: .
D: TRBD1
V: TRBV6-5
J: TRBJ2-6

CDR3: CASSLSGQGAYEQYF
DNA: TGTGCCAGCAGTTTATCGGGACAGGGAGCCTACGAGCAGTACTTC
size: .
D: TRBD1
V: TRBV27
J: TRBJ2-7

CDR3: CATGGRAGTGATAQYF
DNA: TGTGCCACCGGGGGGAGGGCCGGGACAGGAGCTACTGCGCAGTACTTC
size: few
D: .
V: TRBV27
J: TRBJ2-7

CDR3: CASKEDYNSPLHF
DNA: TGTGCCAGTAAAGAGGACTATAATTCACCCCTCCACTTT
size: few
D: .
V: TRBV19
J: TRBJ1-6

CDR3: CASSLESSPYGYTF
DNA: TGTGCCAGCAGCTTGGAGTCAAGCCCCTATGGCTACACCTTC
size: many
D: .
V: TRBV5-4
J: TRBJ1-2

CDR3: CASSRDRDNNQPQHF
DNA: TGTGCCAGCTCACGTGACCGGGACAACAATCAGCCCCAGCATTTT
size: few
D: .
V: TRBV18
J: TRBJ1-5

CDR3: CASSNPTDSNTEAFF
DNA: TGCGCCAGCAGCAACCCGACAGATTCGAACACTGAAGCTTTCTTT
size: .
D: .
V: TRBV5-1
J: TRBJ1-1

CDR3: CASSFDLNTGELFF
DNA: TGTGCCAGCAGCTTCGACCTGAACACCGGGGAGCTGTTTTTT
size: .
D: .
V: TRBV7-9
J: TRBJ2-2

CDR3: CASSLGWGTDTQYF
DNA: TGTGCCAGCAGCTTAGGCTGGGGCACAGATACGCAGTATTTT
size: many
D: .
V: TRBV7-9
J: TRBJ2-3

CDR3: CASSQDWSSGDVEQFF
DNA: TGCGCCAGCAGCCAAGATTGGTCTAGTGGTGACGTTGAGCAGTTCTTC
size: few
D: .
V: TRBV4-3
J: TRBJ2-1

CDR3: CATSRDKVGTEAFF
DNA: TGTGCCACCAGCAGAGATAAAGTGGGCACTGAAGCTTTCTTT
size: .
D: .
V: TRBV15
J: TRBJ1-1

CDR3: CASSFSGVADTQYF
DNA: TGTGCCAGCAGCTTCAGCGGGGTGGCAGATACGCAGTATTTT
size: few
D: TRBD2
V: TRBV7-9
J: TRBJ2-3

CDR3: CASSRDRADGYTF
DNA: TGTGCCAGTAGTAGGGACAGGGCGGATGGCTACACCTTC
size: .
D: TRBD1
V: TRBV19
J: TRBJ1-2

CDR3: CASSFTGSARVRGYGYTF
DNA: TGTGCCAGCAGCTTTACAGGCTCAGCGCGAGTCCGGGGGTATGGCTACACCTTC
size: few
D: .
V: TRBV7-2
J: TRBJ1-2

CDR3: CASSSQTGISYEQYF
DNA: TGTGCCAGCAGCTCACAGACCGGGATCTCCTACGAGCAGTACTTC
size: .
D: .
V: TRBV7-2
J: TRBJ2-7

CDR3: CAWTPQISSPLHF
DNA: TGTGCCTGGACCCCGCAGATTAGTTCACCCCTCCACTTT
size: .
D: .
V: TRBV30
J: TRBJ1-6

CDR3: CASSLDNRVGSYNEQFF
DNA: TGTGCCAGCAGCTTAGATAATCGAGTCGGGTCCTACAATGAGCAGTTCTTC
size: .
D: .
V: TRBV7-2
J: TRBJ2-1

CDR3: CASSLSTGIGDTDTQYF
DNA: TGTGCCAGCAGCCTATCAACAGGGATCGGGGACACAGATACGCAGTATTTT
size: .
D: .
V: TRBV14
J: TRBJ2-3

CDR3: CASSERGNEQFF
DNA: TGTGCCAGCAGTGAGAGGGGGAATGAGCAGTTCTTC
size: few
D: .
V: TRBV2
J: TRBJ2-1

CDR3: CASTSGIQLYGYTF
DNA: TGTGCCAGCACCTCGGGCATCCAACTCTATGGCTACACCTTC
size: few
D: .
V: TRBV28
J: TRBJ1-2

CDR3: CASSQAVRQFF
DNA: TGTGCCAGCAGCCAAGCGGTCCGGCAGTTCTTC
size: few
D: .
V: TRBV14
J: TRBJ2-1

CDR3: CASSVWTSGYGYTF
DNA: TGTGCCAGCAGCGTTTGGACCTCCGGCTATGGCTACACCTTC
size: .
D: .
V: TRBV9
J: TRBJ1-2

CDR3: CASSQEAAANYGYTF
DNA: TGCGCCAGCAGCCAAGAAGCCGCAGCCAACTATGGCTACACCTTC
size: few
D: .
V: TRBV5-4
J: TRBJ1-2

CDR3: CASTGTAVRPQHF
DNA: TGTGCCAGCACCGGGACGGCCGTAAGGCCCCAGCATTTT
size: few
D: .
V: TRBV2
J: TRBJ1-5